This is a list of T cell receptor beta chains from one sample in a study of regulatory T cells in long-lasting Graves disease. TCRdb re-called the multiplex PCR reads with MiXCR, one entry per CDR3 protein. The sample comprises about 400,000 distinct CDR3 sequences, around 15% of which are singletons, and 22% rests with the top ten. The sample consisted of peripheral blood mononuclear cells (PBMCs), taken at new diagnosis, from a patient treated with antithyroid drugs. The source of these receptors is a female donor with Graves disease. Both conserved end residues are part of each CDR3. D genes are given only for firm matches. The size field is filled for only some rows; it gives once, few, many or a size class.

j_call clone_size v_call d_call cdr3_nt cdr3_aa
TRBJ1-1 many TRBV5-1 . TGCGCCAGCAGCCCCACCAATCAGGGGACGAACACTGAAGCTTTCTTT CASSPTNQGTNTEAFF
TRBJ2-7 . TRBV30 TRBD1 TGTGCCTGGAGCGCTCCGTGGGACAGAGATACCTACGAGCAGTACTTC CAWSAPWDRDTYEQYF
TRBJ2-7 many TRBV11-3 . TGTGCCAGCAGCTTATTCGGCAGCGACGCCTACGAGCAGTACTTC CASSLFGSDAYEQYF
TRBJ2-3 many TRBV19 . TGTGCCAGTAGTGGGGGGAAATCATCTAGCACAGATACGCAGTATTTT CASSGGKSSSTDTQYF
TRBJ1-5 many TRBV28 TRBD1 TGTGCCAGCAGTTTACCAGGGGGCGCGGGGCAGCCCCAGCATTTT CASSLPGGAGQPQHF
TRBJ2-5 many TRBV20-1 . TGCAGTGCTAGAGATCGTCGATCGGGCGAGTCCGGGGCCCAGTACTTC CSARDRRSGESGAQYF
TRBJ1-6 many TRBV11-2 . TGTGCCAGCAGCTTGAGGGGATTTGCCTATAATTCACCCCTCCACTTT CASSLRGFAYNSPLHF
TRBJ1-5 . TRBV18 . TGTGCCAGCTCACCACCGATGGACAATCAGCCCCAGCATTTT CASSPPMDNQPQHF
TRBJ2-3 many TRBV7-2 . TGTGCCAGCAGCTTTCATAGCGGTCTGAGCACAGATACGCAGTATTTT CASSFHSGLSTDTQYF
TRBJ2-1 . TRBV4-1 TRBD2 TGCGCCAGCAGCCAAGCCGAGCGGGCGGGGGATCCGTTCTTC CASSQAERAGDPFF
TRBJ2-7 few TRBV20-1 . TGCAGTGCGATGGGAGGCCCATCCTACGAGCAGTACTTC CSAMGGPSYEQYF
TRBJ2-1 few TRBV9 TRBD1 TGTGCCAGCGGCGTGGGGACAGGGTCCCCATTCAATGAGCAGTTCTTC CASGVGTGSPFNEQFF
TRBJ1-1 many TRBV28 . TGTGCCAGCAGATTTTTAGGGTATCGGACTGAAGCTTTCTTT CASRFLGYRTEAFF
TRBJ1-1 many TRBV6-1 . TGTGCCAGCAGTCCACAGGACCGGGACACTGAAGCTTTCTTT CASSPQDRDTEAFF
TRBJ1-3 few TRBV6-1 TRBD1 TGTGCCAGTAAGACAGGGTATGCTGGAAACACCATATATTTT CASKTGYAGNTIYF
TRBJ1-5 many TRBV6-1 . TGTGCCAGCTGCCCCGAGAGGGGGATGAGTCAGCCCCAGCATTTT CASCPERGMSQPQHF
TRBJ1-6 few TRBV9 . TGTGCCAGCAGCCCGTCGGCGGTCCTTAATTCACCCCTCCACTTT CASSPSAVLNSPLHF
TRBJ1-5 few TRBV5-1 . TGCGCCAGCAGCTTGGACGGGGGCCCCCAGCATTTT CASSLDGGPQHF
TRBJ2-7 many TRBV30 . TGTGCCTGGAGTGTACAAGTGTTGGCTAGCAGCGAGCAGTACTTC CAWSVQVLASSEQYF
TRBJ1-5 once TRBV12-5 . TGTGCTAGTGAGGAGGGAGGGTCCCATCAGCCCCAGCATTTT CASEEGGSHQPQHF
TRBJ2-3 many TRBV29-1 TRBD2 TGCAGCGTTGTAGGTAGCGGGGGCGACACAGATACGCAGTATTTT CSVVGSGGDTDTQYF
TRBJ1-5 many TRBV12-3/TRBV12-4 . TGTGCCAGCAGTTTTAGCAATCAGCCCCAGCATTTT CASSFSNQPQHF